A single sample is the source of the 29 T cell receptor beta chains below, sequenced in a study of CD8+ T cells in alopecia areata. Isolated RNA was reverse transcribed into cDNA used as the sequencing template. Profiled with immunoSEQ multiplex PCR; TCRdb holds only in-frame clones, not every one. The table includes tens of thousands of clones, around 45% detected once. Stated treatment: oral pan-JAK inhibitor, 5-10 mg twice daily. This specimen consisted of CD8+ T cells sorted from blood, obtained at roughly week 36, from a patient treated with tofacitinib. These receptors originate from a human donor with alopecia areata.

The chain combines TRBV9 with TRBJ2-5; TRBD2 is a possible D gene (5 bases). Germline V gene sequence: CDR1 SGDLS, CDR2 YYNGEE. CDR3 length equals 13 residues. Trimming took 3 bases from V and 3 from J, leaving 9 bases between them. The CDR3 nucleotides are TGTGCCAGCAGCGACGGGGATGAAGAGACCCAGTACTTC. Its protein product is CASSDGDEETQYF.

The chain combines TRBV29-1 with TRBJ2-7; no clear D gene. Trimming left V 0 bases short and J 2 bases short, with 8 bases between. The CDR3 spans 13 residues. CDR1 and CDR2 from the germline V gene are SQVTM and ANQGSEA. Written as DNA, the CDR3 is TGCAGCGTTGAAGATCTTAATCCCTACGAGCAGTACTTC. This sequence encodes CSVEDLNPYEQYF.

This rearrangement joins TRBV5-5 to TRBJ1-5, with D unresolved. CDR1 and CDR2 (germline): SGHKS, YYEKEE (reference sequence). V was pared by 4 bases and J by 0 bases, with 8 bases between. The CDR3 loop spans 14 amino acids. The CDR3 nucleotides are TGTGCCAGCAGCCCGGTCTATAGCAATCAGCCCCAGCATTTT. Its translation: CASSPVYSNQPQHF.

The CDR3 here is CASSGGRSTGNTEAFF. CDR3 DNA sequence: TGTGCCAGCAGCGGAGGACGGAGCACCGGGAACACTGAAGCTTTCTTT. This sequence joins TRBV9 and TRBJ1-1; D is undetermined. This CDR3 region has 16 residues. Trimming took off 3 bases at V and 1 base at J, with 16 bases between the two ends. In germline, CDR1 is SGDLS, CDR2 YYNGEE.

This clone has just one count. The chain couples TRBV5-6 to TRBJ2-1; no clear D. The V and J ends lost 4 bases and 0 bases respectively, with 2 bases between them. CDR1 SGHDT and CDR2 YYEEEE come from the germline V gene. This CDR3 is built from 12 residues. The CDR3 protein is CASSPSYNEQFF. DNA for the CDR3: TGTGCCAGCAGCCCCTCCTACAATGAGCAGTTCTTC.

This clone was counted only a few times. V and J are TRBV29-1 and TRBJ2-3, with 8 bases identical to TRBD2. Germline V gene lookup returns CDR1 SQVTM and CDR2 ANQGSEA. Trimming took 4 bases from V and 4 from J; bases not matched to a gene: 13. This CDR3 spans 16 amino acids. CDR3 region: CSVVARGREGPDTQYF. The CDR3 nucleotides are TGCAGCGTTGTAGCCCGGGGTCGGGAGGGCCCAGATACGCAGTATTTT.

The chain's CDR3 is CASSLTVRSGEKLFF. DNA of the CDR3: TGTGCCAGCAGCTTAACGGTTCGGAGTGGGGAAAAACTGTTTTTT. The chain uses TRBV11-2 and TRBJ1-4; D ambiguous. This CDR3 spans 15 amino acids. The germline V gene encodes CDR1 SGHAT and CDR2 FQNNGV. Deletions cut 2 bases from V and 8 bases from J, with 15 bases between.

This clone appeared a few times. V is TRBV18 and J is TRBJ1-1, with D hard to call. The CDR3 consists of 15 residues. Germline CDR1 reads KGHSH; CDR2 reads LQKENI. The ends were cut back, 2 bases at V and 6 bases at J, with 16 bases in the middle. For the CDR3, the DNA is TGTGCCAGCTCACCAGGTGGACCGATGGACCCTGAAGCTTTCTTT. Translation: CASSPGGPMDPEAFF. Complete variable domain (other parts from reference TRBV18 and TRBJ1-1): NAGVMQNPRHLVRRRGQEARLRCSPMKGHSHVYWYRQLPEEGLKFMVYLQKENIIDESGMPKERFSAEFPKEGPSILRIQQVVRGDSAAYFCASSPGGPMDPEAFFGQGTRLTVV.

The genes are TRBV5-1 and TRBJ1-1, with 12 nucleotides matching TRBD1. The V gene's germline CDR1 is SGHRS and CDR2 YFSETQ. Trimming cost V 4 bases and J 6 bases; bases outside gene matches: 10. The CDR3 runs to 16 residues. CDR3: CASSTTGTGGKAEAFF. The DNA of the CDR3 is TGCGCCAGCAGCACCACCGGGACAGGGGGCAAAGCTGAAGCTTTCTTT.

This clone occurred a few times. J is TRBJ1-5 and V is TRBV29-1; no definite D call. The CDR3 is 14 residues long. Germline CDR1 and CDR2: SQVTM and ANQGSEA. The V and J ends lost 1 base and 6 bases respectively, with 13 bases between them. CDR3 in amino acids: CSVEVGGMGQPQHF. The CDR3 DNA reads TGCAGCGTTGAAGTGGGAGGGATGGGTCAGCCCCAGCATTTT.

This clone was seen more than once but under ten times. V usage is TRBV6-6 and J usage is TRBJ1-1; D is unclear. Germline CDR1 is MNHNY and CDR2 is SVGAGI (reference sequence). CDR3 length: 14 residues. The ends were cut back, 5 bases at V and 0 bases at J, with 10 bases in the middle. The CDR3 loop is CASSPGFLNTEAFF. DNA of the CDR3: TGTGCCAGCAGTCCTGGCTTTCTGAACACTGAAGCTTTCTTT.

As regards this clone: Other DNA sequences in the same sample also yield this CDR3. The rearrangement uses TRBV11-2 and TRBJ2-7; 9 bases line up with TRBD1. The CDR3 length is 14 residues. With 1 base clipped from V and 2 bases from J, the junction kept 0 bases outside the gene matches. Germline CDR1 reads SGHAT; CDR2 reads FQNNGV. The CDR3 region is CASSLGQGAYEQYF. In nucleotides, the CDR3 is TGTGCCAGCAGCTTAGGACAGGGGGCCTACGAGCAGTACTTC. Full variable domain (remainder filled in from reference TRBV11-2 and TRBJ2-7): EAGVAQSPRYKIIEKRQSVAFWCNPISGHATLYWYQQILGQGPKLLIQFQNNGVVDDSQLPKDRFSAERLKGVDSTLKIQPAKLEDSAVYLCASSLGQGAYEQYFGPGTRLTVT.

The CDR3 loop is CAWLGTAPMNTEAFF. The CDR3 DNA follows: TGTGCCTGGCTGGGGACAGCACCTATGAACACTGAAGCTTTCTTT. V and J are TRBV30 and TRBJ1-1; 7 nucleotides agree with TRBD1. The V gene's germline CDR1 is GTSNPN and CDR2 SVGIG (reference sequence). J lost 0 bases, V lost 5 bases, and 9 bases had no gene match. The CDR3 extends over 15 amino acids.

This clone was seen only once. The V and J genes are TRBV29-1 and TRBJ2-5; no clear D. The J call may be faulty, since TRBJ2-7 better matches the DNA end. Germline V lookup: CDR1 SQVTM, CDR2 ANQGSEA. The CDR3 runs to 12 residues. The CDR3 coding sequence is TGCAGCGTTGAGGTCGCCCTCCGCGAGCAGTACTTC. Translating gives CSVEVALREQYF.

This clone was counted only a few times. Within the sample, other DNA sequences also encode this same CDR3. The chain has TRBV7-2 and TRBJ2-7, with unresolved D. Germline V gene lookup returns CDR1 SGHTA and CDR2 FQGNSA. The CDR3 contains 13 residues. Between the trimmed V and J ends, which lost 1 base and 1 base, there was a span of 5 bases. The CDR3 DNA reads TGTGCCAGCAGCTTAGGAGTATCCTACGAGCAGTACTTC. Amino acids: CASSLGVSYEQYF.

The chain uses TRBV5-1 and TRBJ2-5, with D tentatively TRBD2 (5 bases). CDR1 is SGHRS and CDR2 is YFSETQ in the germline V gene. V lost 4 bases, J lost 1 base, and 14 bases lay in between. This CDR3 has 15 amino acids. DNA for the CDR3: TGCGCCAGCAGCGCTTGGAATCGGGGCCAAGAGACCCAGTACTTC. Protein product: CASSAWNRGQETQYF.

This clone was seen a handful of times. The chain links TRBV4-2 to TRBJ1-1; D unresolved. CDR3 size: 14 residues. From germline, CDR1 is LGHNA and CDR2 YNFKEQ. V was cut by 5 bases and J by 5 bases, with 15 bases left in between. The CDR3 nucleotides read TGTGCCAGCAGCTACACGGACGGTTCTACTGAAGCTTTCTTT. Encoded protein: CASSYTDGSTEAFF.

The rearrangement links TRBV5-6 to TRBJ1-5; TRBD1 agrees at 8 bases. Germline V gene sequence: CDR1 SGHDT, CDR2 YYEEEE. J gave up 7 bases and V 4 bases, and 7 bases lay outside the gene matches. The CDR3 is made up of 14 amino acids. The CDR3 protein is CASSPRGPGQPQHF. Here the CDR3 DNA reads TGTGCCAGCAGCCCCAGGGGGCCTGGACAGCCCCAGCATTTT.

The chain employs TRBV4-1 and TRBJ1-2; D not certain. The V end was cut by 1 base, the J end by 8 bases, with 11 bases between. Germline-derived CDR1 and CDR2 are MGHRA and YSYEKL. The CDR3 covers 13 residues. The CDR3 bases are TGCGCCAGCAGCCAAGGTGGGCCGGGAGGCTACACCTTC. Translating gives CASSQGGPGGYTF.

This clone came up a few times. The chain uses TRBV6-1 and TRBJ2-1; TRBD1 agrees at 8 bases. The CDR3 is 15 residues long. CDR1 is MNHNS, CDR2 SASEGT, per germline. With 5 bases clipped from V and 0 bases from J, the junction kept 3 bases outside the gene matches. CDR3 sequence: CASSQTGGSYNEQFF. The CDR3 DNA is TGTGCCAGCAGTCAAACAGGGGGCTCCTACAATGAGCAGTTCTTC.

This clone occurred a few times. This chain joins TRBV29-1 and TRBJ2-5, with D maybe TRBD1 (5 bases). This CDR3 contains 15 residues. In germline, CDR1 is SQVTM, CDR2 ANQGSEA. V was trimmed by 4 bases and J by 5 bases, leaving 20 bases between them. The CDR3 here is CSVASRANSQETQYF. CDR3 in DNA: TGCAGCGTTGCAAGCAGGGCAAATTCCCAGGAGACCCAGTACTTC.

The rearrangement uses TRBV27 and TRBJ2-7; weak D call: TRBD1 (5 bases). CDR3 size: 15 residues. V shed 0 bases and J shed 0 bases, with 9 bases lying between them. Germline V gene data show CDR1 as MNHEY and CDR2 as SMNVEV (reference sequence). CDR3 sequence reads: CASSLSGVGSYEQYF. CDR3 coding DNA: TGTGCCAGCAGTTTATCAGGGGTAGGCTCCTACGAGCAGTACTTC.

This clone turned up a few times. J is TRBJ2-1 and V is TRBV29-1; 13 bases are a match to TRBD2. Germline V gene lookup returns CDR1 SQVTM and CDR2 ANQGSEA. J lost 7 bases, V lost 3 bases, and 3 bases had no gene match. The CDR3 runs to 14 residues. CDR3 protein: CSVDGLAGVNEQFF. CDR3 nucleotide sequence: TGCAGCGTTGATGGACTAGCGGGAGTGAATGAGCAGTTCTTC.

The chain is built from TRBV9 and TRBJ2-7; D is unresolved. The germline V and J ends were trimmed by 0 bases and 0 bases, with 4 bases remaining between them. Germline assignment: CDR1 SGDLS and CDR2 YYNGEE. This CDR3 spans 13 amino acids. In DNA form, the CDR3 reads TGTGCCAGCAGCGTAGGCACCTCCTACGAGCAGTACTTC. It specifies CASSVGTSYEQYF.

CDR3 amino acids: CSVEEGLDYGYTF. The CDR3 DNA reads TGCAGCGTTGAGGAGGGTTTGGACTATGGCTACACCTTC. The chain is built from TRBV29-1 and TRBJ1-2; unclear D gene. CDR3 length: 13 amino acids. CDR1 is SQVTM and CDR2 is ANQGSEA in the germline V gene. V lost 3 bases to trimming and J lost 3 bases, with 11 bases between them.

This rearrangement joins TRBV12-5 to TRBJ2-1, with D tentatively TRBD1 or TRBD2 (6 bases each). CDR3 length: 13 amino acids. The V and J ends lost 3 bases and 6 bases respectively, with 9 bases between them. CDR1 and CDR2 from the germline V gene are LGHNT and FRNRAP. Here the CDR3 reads CASGLGGTNEQFF. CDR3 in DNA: TGTGCTAGTGGTTTAGGGGGGACCAATGAGCAGTTCTTC.

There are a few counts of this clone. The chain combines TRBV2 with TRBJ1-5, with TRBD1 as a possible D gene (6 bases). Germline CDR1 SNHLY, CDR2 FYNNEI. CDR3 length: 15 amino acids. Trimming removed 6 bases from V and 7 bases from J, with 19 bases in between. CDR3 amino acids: CASSQESPTGQPQHF. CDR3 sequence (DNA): TGTGCCAGCAGCCAGGAGTCCCCAACAGGGCAGCCCCAGCATTTT.

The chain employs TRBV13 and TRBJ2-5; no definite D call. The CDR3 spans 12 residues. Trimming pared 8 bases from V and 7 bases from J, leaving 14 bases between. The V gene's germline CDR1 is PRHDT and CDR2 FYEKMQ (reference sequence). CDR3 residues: CASEAVDGTQYF. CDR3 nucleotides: TGTGCCAGCGAAGCAGTCGATGGGACCCAGTACTTC.

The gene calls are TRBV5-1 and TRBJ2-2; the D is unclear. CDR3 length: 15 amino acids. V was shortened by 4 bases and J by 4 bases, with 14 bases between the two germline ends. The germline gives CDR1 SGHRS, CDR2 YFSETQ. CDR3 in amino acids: CASSVTGGVTGELFF. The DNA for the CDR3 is TGCGCCAGCAGCGTGACCGGTGGGGTCACCGGGGAGCTGTTTTTT.